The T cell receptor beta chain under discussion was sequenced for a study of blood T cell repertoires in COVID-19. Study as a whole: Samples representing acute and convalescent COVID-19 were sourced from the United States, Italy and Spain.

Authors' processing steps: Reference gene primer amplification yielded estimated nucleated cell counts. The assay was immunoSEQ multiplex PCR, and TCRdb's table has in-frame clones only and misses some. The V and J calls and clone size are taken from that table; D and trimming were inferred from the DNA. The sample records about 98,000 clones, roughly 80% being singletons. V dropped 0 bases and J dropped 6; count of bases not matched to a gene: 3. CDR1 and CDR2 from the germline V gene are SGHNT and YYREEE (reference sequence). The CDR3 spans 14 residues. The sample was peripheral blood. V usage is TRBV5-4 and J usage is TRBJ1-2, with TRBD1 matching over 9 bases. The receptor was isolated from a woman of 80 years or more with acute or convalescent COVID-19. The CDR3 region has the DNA TGTGCCAGCAGCTTGGGGGGGACAGGGAATGGCTACACCTTC. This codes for CASSLGGTGNGYTF.